Listed here are 9 T cell receptor beta chains from one sample, sequenced in a study of cytomegalovirus exposure and HLA in healthy donors. Both 60 Vbeta primers and 13 Jbeta primers went into the PCR. The method was immunoSEQ multiplex PCR; TCRdb's version includes in-frame clones alone and lacks a portion of them. The table has around 180,000 clones, around 80% seen once. The sequenced material came from PBMCs. The receptors shown here come from a male donor in good health and CMV-seronegative.

This chain uses TRBV5-4 with TRBJ2-7, with a tentative D call TRBD1 (6 bases). V dropped 3 bases and J dropped 2 bases, with 15 bases sitting between them. In germline, CDR1 is SGHNT, CDR2 YYREEE (reference sequence). This CDR3 has 15 residues. Written as DNA, the CDR3 is TGTGCCAGCAGCTGGACGACAGGCTCCCCCTACGAGCAGTACTTC. It specifies CASSWTTGSPYEQYF.

The gene calls are TRBV4-2 and TRBJ2-1, with 9 bases that match TRBD1. The V gene's germline CDR1 is LGHNA and CDR2 YNFKEQ. This CDR3 comprises 16 residues. V trimming: 0 bases; J trimming: 6 bases; junction bases outside the gene matches: 6. Here the CDR3 DNA reads TGTGCCAGCAGCCAAGAACCGGGACAGGGTTTCAATGAGCAGTTCTTC. Translating gives CASSQEPGQGFNEQFF.

The chain combines TRBV10-1 with TRBJ2-5, with a possible D match to TRBD2 (6 bases). Trimming cost V 4 bases and J 1 base, with 10 bases left between them. The CDR3 runs to 14 residues. Germline-derived CDR1 and CDR2 are WNHNN and SYGVQD (reference sequence). CDR3 in DNA: TGCGCCAGCAGTGCCGGGAGCCCCCAAGAGACCCAGTACTTC. Encoded protein: CASSAGSPQETQYF.

The V gene is TRBV29-1, the J gene TRBJ2-3, with D possibly matching TRBD2 (5 bases). Trimming took off 7 bases at V and 4 bases at J, with 9 bases between the two ends. Germline values: CDR1 SQVTM, CDR2 ANQGSEA. CDR3 length: 11 residues. DNA of the CDR3: TGCAGCGCCCGGGATTCAGATACGCAGTATTTT. Protein product: CSARDSDTQYF.

J is TRBJ2-7 and V is TRBV5-6, with D possibly being TRBD1 (6 bases). V shed 4 bases and J shed 2 bases, with 13 bases lying between them. The CDR3 sequence is 14 residues long. Germline values: CDR1 SGHDT, CDR2 YYEEEE. The CDR3 spells CASSQGGSPYEQYF. Written as DNA, the CDR3 is TGTGCCAGCAGCCAAGGGGGTTCCCCCTACGAGCAGTACTTC.

In this sample, this clone turned up a few times. V and J are TRBV4-3 and TRBJ1-4, with a tentative D call TRBD1 (5 bases). CDR3 size: 14 residues. V lost 0 bases to trimming and J lost 7 bases, with 9 bases between them. Germline V gene sequence: CDR1 LGHNA, CDR2 YSLEER. In DNA, the CDR3 is TGCGCCAGCAGCCAAGATTCAGGGTTTGAAAAACTGTTTTTT. This translates into CASSQDSGFEKLFF.

V is TRBV6-5 and J is TRBJ2-7; 12 nucleotides align to TRBD2. V was clipped by 4 bases and J by 4 bases; unmatched bases: 2. CDR1 is MNHEY, CDR2 SVGAGI, per germline. The CDR3 spans 14 residues. The CDR3 DNA follows: TGTGCCAGCAGTTCCGGGACTAGCGGGTACGAGCAGTACTTC. Its translation is CASSSGTSGYEQYF.

This chain uses TRBV5-1 with TRBJ2-7; possibly TRBD2 for D (5 bases). V gave up 4 bases and J gave up 1 base, with 9 bases separating them. The germline V gene has CDR1 SGHRS and CDR2 YFSETQ. CDR3 length: 13 amino acids. The CDR3 loop is CASSPRDSYEQYF. The CDR3 DNA reads TGCGCCAGCAGCCCGAGGGATTCCTACGAGCAGTACTTC. Full variable domain (remainder filled in from reference TRBV5-1 and TRBJ2-7): KAGVTQTPRYLIKTRGQQVTLSCSPISGHRSVSWYQQTPGQGLQFLFEYFSETQRNKGNFPGRFSGRQFSNSRSEMNVSTLELGDSALYLCASSPRDSYEQYFGPGTRLTVT.

This chain connects TRBV28 to TRBJ2-5; D uncertain. CDR3 size: 11 residues. V was pared by 7 bases and J by 4 bases, with 7 bases between. The germline V gene encodes CDR1 MDHEN and CDR2 SYDVKM. CDR3 sequence (DNA): TGTGCCAGCATGAACATAGAGACCCAGTACTTC. Its protein product is CASMNIETQYF.